This T cell receptor beta chain came from a study of T cells after yellow fever vaccination. Study results and caveats: There was a small share of clonotypes that showed up in both the CD4 and CD8 compartments.

In this sample, this clonotype turned up a few times. Antigen specificity is unknown. The V and J ends lost 0 bases and 3 bases respectively, with 11 bases between them. Germline values: CDR1 SEHNR, CDR2 FQNEAQ (reference sequence). This CDR3 is 16 amino acids long. Researchers made TCR cDNA using 5'RACE template switching, and this step added a universal primer site and UMIs. TCRdb fed the 5' RACE reads into MiXCR, producing one record per CDR3 protein. The sample has hundreds of thousands of distinct CDR3 sequences; less than 15% are singletons. The receptor comes from a man under 40 who received the YFV17D yellow fever vaccine. The chain uses TRBV7-9 and TRBJ2-2; D gene uncertain. The material was PBMCs, obtained on the day of the yellow fever booster vaccination. The CDR3 spells CASSLAPGSDTGELFF. In DNA, the CDR3 is TGTGCCAGCAGCTTAGCCCCTGGGTCAGACACCGGGGAGCTGTTTTTT.